The TCR beta chain under discussion was sequenced for a study of blood T cell repertoires in COVID-19. Study overall: The analysed material was cDNA or gDNA that came from T cells, B-cell-depleted T cells, or PBMCs.

Seattle participants joined during active infection and were tracked over time. The CDR3 length is 17 residues. V gave up 2 bases and J gave up 9 bases, with 25 bases separating them. CDR1 MNHNS and CDR2 SASEGT come from the germline V gene. Sequenced by immunoSEQ multiplex PCR; TCRdb stores in-frame clones only, minus some. The table shows roughly 250,000 clones, with 70% to 90% occurring only once. Sequenced input: peripheral blood. The chain recombines TRBV6-1 with TRBJ1-2; D is possibly TRBD1 (5 bases). This receptor was obtained from a human donor with COVID-19, enrolled during active disease. The donor label of this sample is uncertain. In nucleotides, the CDR3 is TGTGCCAGCAGTGAAAATGGGAGCGGGACGGCCCGATTCAGCTACACCTTC. Translating it yields CASSENGSGTARFSYTF.